The 21 T cell receptor beta chains below all came from one sample that was sequenced in a study of response to subunit inactivated influenza vaccine. TCRdb reprocessed the RT-PCR reads via MiXCR and lists one record per CDR3 protein. The table includes more than 550,000 distinct CDR3 sequences, 10% to 15% detected once. This sample comprised PBMCs from blood, obtained on the day of vaccination. The receptors were sampled from a middle-aged man who received an inactivated influenza vaccine.

A few counts support this clonotype. V and J are TRBV5-1 and TRBJ2-3; 9 positions agree with TRBD1. J lost 4 bases, V lost 3 bases, and 3 bases had no gene match. This CDR3 comprises 14 residues. CDR1 SGHRS and CDR2 YFSETQ come from the germline V gene. CDR3 coding DNA: TGCGCCAGCAGCTGGGACAGGGCCGCAGATACGCAGTATTTT. Amino acids: CASSWDRAADTQYF.

This clonotype was detected a few times. The chain recombines TRBV10-3 with TRBJ1-1, with a possible D match to TRBD1 (5 bases). The germline V and J ends were trimmed by 7 bases and 1 base, with 13 bases remaining between them. This CDR3 is built from 14 residues. The V gene's germline CDR1 is ENHRY and CDR2 SYGVKD. The CDR3 loop is CAIKGKEENTEAFF. The CDR3 DNA follows: TGTGCCATCAAGGGGAAAGAGGAGAACACTGAAGCTTTCTTT.

This clonotype has only a few counts. The gene calls are TRBV6-2 or TRBV6-3 and TRBJ2-4, with TRBD1 matching 7 bases. The germline V gene encodes CDR1 MNHEY and CDR2 SVGEGT. V lost 5 bases to trimming and J lost 1 base; unmatched junction nucleotides: 5. The CDR3 loop spans 15 amino acids. The CDR3 loop is CASSRRQGAKNIQYF. CDR3 coding DNA: TGTGCCAGCAGTCGCCGACAGGGCGCCAAAAACATTCAGTACTTC.

There are a few counts of this clonotype. This may stem from a read error, because a much larger clone lies one nucleotide away. The rearrangement uses TRBV5-1 and TRBJ1-2; D is possibly TRBD1 (5 bases). V lost 0 bases and J lost 3, with 6 bases in between. CDR3 length equals 13 residues. The germline V gene encodes CDR1 SGHRS and CDR2 YFSETQ. CDR3: CASSLGQYYGYTF. For the CDR3, the DNA is TGCGCCAGCAGCTTGGGACAGTACTATGGCTACACCTTC.

This clonotype was detected a few times. The rearrangement uses TRBV20-1 and TRBJ2-1, with a possible D match to TRBD2 (5 bases). CDR1 is DFQATT and CDR2 is SNEGSKA in the germline V gene (reference sequence). V shed 3 bases and J shed 0 bases, with 18 bases lying between them. This CDR3 has 17 amino acids. The CDR3, as DNA: TGCAGTGCTAGCGGGAAAATAGCGCAGAGCTCCTACAATGAGCAGTTCTTC. It yields the protein CSASGKIAQSSYNEQFF.

This clonotype showed up many times. This chain joins TRBV12-3 or TRBV12-4 and TRBJ1-5, with D hard to call. This CDR3 is built from 13 residues. Trimming took off 3 bases at V and 6 bases at J, with 9 bases between the two ends. The CDR3 nucleotides are TGTGCCAGCAGTTTGCGGGGTCTTCAGCCCCAGCATTTT. Residues: CASSLRGLQPQHF.

This chain connects TRBV18 to TRBJ2-7; 8 bases are shared with TRBD2. The germline gives CDR1 KGHSH, CDR2 LQKENI. With V trimmed by 2 bases and J by 6 bases, 15 bases remained unmatched. This CDR3 has 17 amino acids. CDR3 DNA: TGTGCCAGCTCACCAAGAAGGACTAGCAGCACTGGGGTCGAGCAGTACTTC. It encodes CASSPRRTSSTGVEQYF.

The gene calls are TRBV20-1 and TRBJ1-2, with D possibly matching TRBD1 (5 bases). This CDR3 contains 13 residues. V gave up 2 bases and J gave up 4 bases, with 11 bases separating them. The V gene's germline CDR1 is DFQATT and CDR2 SNEGSKA (reference sequence). The CDR3 nucleotides are TGCAGTGCTAGACCGGACAACTCCTATGGCTACACCTTC. Translated: CSARPDNSYGYTF.

The table lists this clonotype with a count of one. This sequence joins TRBV7-2 and TRBJ2-5, with D perhaps TRBD1 or TRBD2 (5 bases each). CDR3 length: 12 residues. V lost 1 base and J 12 bases, leaving 12 bases between the germline ends. The germline CDR1 and CDR2 sequences are SGHTA and FQGNSA. Here the CDR3 reads CASSLGGRVKYF. The CDR3 DNA follows: TGTGCCAGCAGCTTAGGGGGACGGGTCAAGTACTTC.

Ten or more counts support this clonotype. V is TRBV5-1 and J is TRBJ1-6; 7 bases line up with TRBD1. The germline V gene encodes CDR1 SGHRS and CDR2 YFSETQ. This CDR3 comprises 15 residues. V lost 2 bases to trimming and J lost 10 bases; unmatched junction nucleotides: 9. DNA for the CDR3: TGCGCCAGCAGCTTTCGACAGGGAACGGGATCACCCCTCCACTTT. Amino acids: CASSFRQGTGSPLHF.

This clonotype has more than one count but fewer than ten. V is TRBV7-2 and J is TRBJ2-7, with D possibly called TRBD1 or TRBD2 (5 bases each). Trimming removed 1 base at V and 7 bases at J, with 17 bases between. Per the germline V gene, CDR1 is SGHTA and CDR2 is FQGNSA. The CDR3 is 15 residues long. The CDR3 bases are TGTGCCAGCAGCTTAGGGGGGACGGTGGCATGGGAGCAGTACTTC. Protein sequence: CASSLGGTVAWEQYF.

Concerning this clonotype itself: This clone may be a read error of a much larger clone one base away. This chain connects TRBV6-8 to TRBJ2-1; 7 bases map to TRBD2. The trim removed 4 bases at V and 7 bases at J, leaving 19 bases unmatched. CDR3 length equals 18 residues. From germline, CDR1 is MNHGY and CDR2 SAAAGT. The CDR3 nucleotides read TGTGCCAGCAGTTCCGAATCGACTAGCTCCCTTCCTACGAATGAGCAGTTCTTC. It translates to CASSSESTSSLPTNEQFF.

The chain uses TRBV6-2 or TRBV6-3 and TRBJ2-7, with D unresolved. The germline V gene has CDR1 MNHEY and CDR2 SVGEGT. This CDR3 has 12 amino acids. V lost 7 bases to trimming and J lost 3 bases, with 10 bases between them. DNA for the CDR3: TGTGCCAGCACCACTCAGAACTACGAGCAGTACTTC. Its translation is CASTTQNYEQYF.

Only a few counts were recorded for this clonotype. The chain recombines TRBV28 with TRBJ2-1; D gene unclear. This CDR3 comprises 15 residues. V lost 3 bases to trimming and J lost 2 bases, with 11 bases between them. The germline CDR1 and CDR2 sequences are MDHEN and SYDVKM. The CDR3 protein is CASSFSFATYNEQFF. The CDR3 nucleotides are TGTGCCAGCAGTTTTTCCTTCGCTACCTACAATGAGCAGTTCTTC.

This rearrangement joins TRBV29-1 to TRBJ2-5; D may match TRBD1 or TRBD2 (7 bases each). CDR1 is SQVTM, CDR2 ANQGSEA, per germline. Trimming took 2 bases from V and 7 from J, leaving 14 bases between them. CDR3 length equals 13 residues. CDR3 protein: CSVESQGGRTQYF. The CDR3 DNA sequence: TGCAGCGTTGAATCTCAGGGGGGGAGGACCCAGTACTTC. Variable domain in full (rest from reference TRBV29-1 and TRBJ2-5): SAVISQKPSRDICQRGTSLTIQCQVDSQVTMMFWYRQQPGQSLTLIATANQGSEATYESGFVIDKFPISRPNLTFSTLTVSNMSPEDSSIYLCSVESQGGRTQYFGPGTRLLVL.

This clonotype was counted many times. This chain links TRBV28 with TRBJ2-2; D is ambiguous. Germline CDR1 reads MDHEN; CDR2 reads SYDVKM. This CDR3 is 14 amino acids long. With 5 bases removed from V and 2 bases from J, the gap between germline ends came to 9 bases. CDR3 sequence (DNA): TGTGCCAGCAGTCCGCACCTCAACACCGGGGAGCTGTTTTTT. It specifies CASSPHLNTGELFF.

This sequence joins TRBV28 and TRBJ2-5, with TRBD2 matching over 11 bases. Unmatched junction bases numbered 10, after V lost 5 bases and J lost 2 bases. Germline assignment: CDR1 MDHEN and CDR2 SYDVKM. The CDR3 extends over 17 amino acids. CDR3 nucleotide sequence: TGTGCCAGCAGTCCTATGAAACTAGCGGGGGAACAAGAGACCCAGTACTTC. Its translation: CASSPMKLAGEQETQYF. Based on the CDR3 plus reference TRBV28 and TRBJ2-5, the full variable domain is DVKVTQSSRYLVKRTGEKVFLECVQDMDHENMFWYRQDPGLGLRLIYFSYDVKMKEKGDIPEGYSVSREKKERFSLILESASTNQTSMYLCASSPMKLAGEQETQYFGPGTRLLVL.

The genes are TRBV30 and TRBJ2-5; D ambiguous. Germline CDR1 is GTSNPN and CDR2 is SVGIG (reference sequence). The CDR3 totals 13 residues. V lost 3 bases to trimming and J lost 2 bases, with 10 bases between them. The CDR3 DNA is TGTGCCTGGAGCGGCCAGCCTCAAGAGACCCAGTACTTC. It yields the protein CAWSGQPQETQYF.

This clonotype was seen a few times. This chain uses TRBV7-2 with TRBJ2-5; possible D gene TRBD1, 6 bases. Germline-derived CDR1 and CDR2 are SGHTA and FQGNSA. V was cut by 1 base and J by 3 bases, with 12 bases left in between. This CDR3 has 15 residues. CDR3 DNA sequence: TGTGCCAGCAGCTTAGTTACAGGGTGGAAAGAGACCCAGTACTTC. It codes for CASSLVTGWKETQYF.

This clonotype was seen only a few times. The J gene is TRBJ2-3, the V gene TRBV4-1; no firm D call. Germline CDR1 and CDR2: MGHRA and YSYEKL. V was trimmed by 0 bases and J by 9 bases, leaving 16 bases between them. The CDR3 sequence is 15 residues long. In nucleotides, the CDR3 is TGCGCCAGCAGCCAAGAAATGGTGCTGTTGAACACGCAGTATTTT. It yields the protein CASSQEMVLLNTQYF.

This clonotype was counted at least ten times. This chain joins TRBV19 and TRBJ2-7; the match to TRBD1 covers 10 bases. Germline V CDR1 and CDR2: LNHDA, SQIVND (reference sequence). The CDR3 has 14 residues. The J segment lost 6 bases and the V segment lost 2 bases, leaving 4 bases of the junction unmatched. Here the CDR3 reads CASSISGQGSEQYF. The CDR3 DNA sequence: TGTGCCAGTAGTATATCGGGACAGGGGAGCGAGCAGTACTTC.